Here is one TCR beta chain with its context. In its sample, this clone was seen a few times. Its cognate antigen has yet to be identified. Base qualities are not recorded, but no much larger clone differs from it by a single base. This sample is part of a study of cytomegalovirus exposure and HLA in healthy donors (TCRdb year 2017). Regarding the complete study: An earlier analysis of under 600 of the donors reported 250 to 350 Gb of sequence data and 117 million unique TCR beta sequences from around 200 million T cells. An early release that covered more than 550 HLA-typed donors contained around 300 gigabases of sequencing data and about 84 million unique TCR sequences. Of the roughly 400 genotyped donors, 70% to 90% were placed in the genetic ancestry cluster associated with self-reported Caucasian donors. The study aimed to test whether cataloging public T cell receptors could reveal signatures of past pathogen exposure. The study profiled the T cell repertoires of under 850 subjects by immunosequencing and related them to cytomegalovirus serostatus. Besides the first cohort of approximately 710 subjects, a separate validation cohort made up of 120 different subjects was used. To predict cytomegalovirus infection status, the study combined high-throughput TCR immunosequencing, statistical association of individual TCRs with disease status, and machine learning. A later analysis re-analyzed previously published TCR beta repertoires from roughly 690 donors and added high-resolution HLA genotyping to study TCR occurrence patterns. In the later analysis, no new phenotypic data were used to find candidate immune exposures; instead, reliance was placed on TCR beta sequences and their occurrence across donors. An earlier analysis of some 500 of the donors used high-throughput TCR beta sequencing to judge whether each TCR beta V gene segment behaved as functional or pseudogenic. Donor age, sex, ethnicity and CMV serostatus were collected together with the repertoire data. A later genetic analysis used genome-wide SNP genotypes for about 65% of the roughly 700 donors, treating that subset as a discovery cohort. Every discovery cohort repertoire had been produced on one sequencing platform. Both class I and class II loci were covered by HLA typing, at four-digit resolution. Typing coverage varied by locus: 629-630 donors for A, B, C, DRB1 and DQB1; around 560 for DQA1; approximately 570 for DPA1; about 450 for DPB1. A handful of DR-DQ haplotypes were handled as single units for association and clustering because linkage in the cohort was strong. Among 398 genotyped donors of the cohort, an average of about 240,000 unique TCR beta nucleotide sequences were sequenced per donor, around 20% of them non-productive. The research as a whole found: When HLA alleles, especially DR and DQ, strongly co-occurred, TCR associations were difficult to assign to individual alleles. The classifier was reported to diagnose cytomegalovirus status with high specificity and sensitivity in both the original and validation cohorts. The study gave a list of 150 to 200 TCR beta chains associated with cytomegalovirus. Only TCR beta chains were sequenced in this cohort, and the absence of alpha or paired-chain data limited detectable features. Broadly in line with IMGT annotations, most TCR beta V segments showed up in productive rearrangements about 90% or about 30% of the time in an earlier analysis of several hundred of the donors. A later analysis found that HLA-associated TCR beta chains were more clonally expanded and had lower generation probabilities than equally common non-associated chains. In vitro tests confirmed that a few of the cytomegalovirus-associated TCR beta chains recognize cytomegalovirus antigens. A later analysis found that most CMV-associated TCR beta chains appeared HLA-restricted, with HLA associations seemingly driven largely by CMV exposure. Correlated functional status among segregating V segments might reflect linkage disequilibrium, but an unknown experimental factor could not be ruled out. For the cohort, immune exposure information was limited to CMV serostatus. A cluster of highly shared sequence variants was judged likely to represent a technical artifact of the sequencing pipeline. A later analysis found that TCR association rates varied across HLA loci, with DRB1 alleles showing the most associated TCRs and HLA-C alleles the fewest. In a later genetic analysis, a missense DCLRE1C variant was associated with V-gene and J-gene trimming of TCR beta chains, and the association was replicated in an independent cohort. Most TCR sequences were seen in very few donors, while some public TCRs were found in many individuals. Over 15 rarely observed V segments, including chromosome 9 orphons, were excluded from the earlier analysis of just under 600 of the donors because counts were too low. According to a later genetic analysis, donors in an Asian-associated ancestry cluster had fewer N-insertions in productive TCRs than the roughly 700-donor mean. A further reported finding was that TCR beta sequences accurately predicted the HLA-A and HLA-B alleles for most subjects in the first cohort. Sequencing depth was assumed to be roughly uniform across donors in the presence/absence analyses, though that assumption may not hold. According to a later analysis, parvovirus B19, influenza, CMV and Epstein-Barr virus appeared linked to several top co-occurrence clusters. According to the authors, the approach could potentially be generalized to other disease states and immunological phenotypes. Because the 87-base-pair reads could not distinguish some IMGT-functional V segments, including TRBV6-2 and TRBV6-3, those segments were excluded. Specific HLA alleles were associated with around 18,000 TCR beta sequences at a false discovery rate of 0.05 in a later analysis. Because some donors lacked HLA typing at each locus, the association tests relied only on the typed subset.

Receptors were amplified or captured by the immunoSEQ multiplex PCR assay. For the multiplex PCR, a mixture combining 60 forward primers for TCR Vbeta segments and 13 reverse primers for TCR Jbeta segments was used. The CDR3 region of rearranged TCR beta genes was amplified from genomic DNA by a multiplex PCR assay. Amplified TCR beta libraries were sequenced as 87-base-pair reads on the Illumina HiSeq System. The study's processing was this. Across the 666 repertoires, a later analysis counted roughly 84 million unique TCR beta chains, around 10 million of which were shared by at least two donors. Raw reads were error-corrected and collapsed into unique sequences with a nearest-neighbor algorithm that merged closely related sequences to remove PCR and sequencing errors. V, D and J gene segments were assigned by aligning CDR3 sequences to IMGT reference sequences. For a sequence to be retained, at least a six-nucleotide match to both a V gene segment and a J gene segment was required. A rearrangement was called productive if the CDR3 had no stop codons and remained in frame with V and J, and every other rearrangement was called non-productive. Following IMGT convention, CDR3 was defined as the stretch from the second conserved V-encoded cysteine up to the conserved J-encoded phenylalanine. Sequences without an unambiguous match to a single V gene segment were excluded from the earlier analysis of several hundred of the donors. An earlier analysis of 587 of the donors classified V segments as functional when productive rearrangements were above 56.7% and as segregating when the standard deviation between donors was above 5%. To diagnose cytomegalovirus status from the catalog of TCR beta chain sequences, a statistical classification framework was built. V and J gene assignment, in a later analysis, came from comparing TCR nucleotide sequences with IMGT/GENE-DB human TR gene sequences. In a later analysis, CDR3 sequences and most-parsimonious VDJ recombination scenarios were assigned using the TCRdist pipeline. In a later analysis, every TCR beta chain was defined by the combination of its CDR3 amino acid sequence and its V-gene family, and reads without a unique V-gene family were dropped. A later analysis removed 450 to 600 highly shared, low-generation-probability nucleotide sequences to deal with suspected cross-contamination and a sequencing artifact. A later analysis calculated a clonal expansion index for each public chain from normalized within-repertoire ranks of inferred template counts. Generation probabilities in a later analysis came from a VDJ recombination model fitted to out-of-frame rearrangements, and those results were checked against IGoR. A later analysis scored TCR-TCR, TCR-HLA and TCR-CMV co-occurrence with hypergeometric tests, applying a repertoire-size bias correction to TCR pairs. A later analysis estimated false discovery rates by permuting HLA or CMV assignments 20 times. In a later analysis, co-occurring TCRs were grouped using DBSCAN, with TCRdist sequence similarity added in when clustering inside HLA-allele-positive subsets. Co-occurrence clustering excluded repertoires with fewer than 30,000 or more than 120,000 public chains, plus five with anomalous nucleotide sharing. This immuneACCESS table, as held by TCRdb, lists in-frame sequences with V and J called but not all clones. Of the missing ones, under half trace to an unresolved V gene in checked studies; the others have no known cause. V and J calls and clone size follow that table, whereas D and trimming were derived from the DNA. This sample gives 180,000 or so clones in total; less than 90% of them show up just once. The ten largest clones take up about 1.4% of the sample.

For CDR1 and CDR2, the germline V gene (reference sequence) lists MNHEY and SMNVEV. Taken from cysteine to phenylalanine, the CDR3 has 14 residues. Just the 42-base CDR3 DNA is kept, in frame starting at base 1. V is pruned by 2 bases and J by 8 bases, leaving 6 bases of the junction without a gene match. The cohort comprised under 700 healthy bone marrow donors. All cohort members were sampled while nominally healthy, although unrecorded immune exposures were likely present. The donor was CMV seropositive and was included in the group of 250 to 300 seropositive cohort members. A peripheral blood sample was collected from each donor, and TCR beta sequencing was performed on peripheral blood mononuclear cells. Genomic DNA was extracted from the blood cell samples with the Qiagen DNeasy Blood Extraction Kit.

The sequenced sample consisted of PBMCs. The origin of this receptor is a girl between 10 and 17 years old in good health and CMV-seropositive. The V gene is TRBV27 and the J gene is TRBJ2-1, with 7 bases aligning to TRBD2. CDR3 reads: CASSLAGDWDEQFF. The nucleotide sequence is TGTGCCAGCAGTTTAGCGGGAGACTGGGATGAGCAGTTCTTC.